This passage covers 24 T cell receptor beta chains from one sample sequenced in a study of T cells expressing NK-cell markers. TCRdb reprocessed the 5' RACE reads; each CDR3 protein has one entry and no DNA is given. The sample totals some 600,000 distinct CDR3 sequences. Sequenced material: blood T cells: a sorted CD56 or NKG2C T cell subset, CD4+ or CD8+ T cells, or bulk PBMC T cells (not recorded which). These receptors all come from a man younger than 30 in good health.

CDR3: CSALVLGASGTYEQYF. The J gene is TRBJ2-7, the V gene TRBV20-1; the D call from TCRdb, TRBD2, cannot be confirmed without DNA. Germline lookup yields CDR1 DFQATT and CDR2 SNEGSKA (reference sequence). CDR3 length: 16 residues.

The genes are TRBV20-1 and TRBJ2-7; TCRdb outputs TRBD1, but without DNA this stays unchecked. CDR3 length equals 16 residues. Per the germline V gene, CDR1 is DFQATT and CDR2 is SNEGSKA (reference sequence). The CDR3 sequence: CSASHQGQPWPYEQYF.

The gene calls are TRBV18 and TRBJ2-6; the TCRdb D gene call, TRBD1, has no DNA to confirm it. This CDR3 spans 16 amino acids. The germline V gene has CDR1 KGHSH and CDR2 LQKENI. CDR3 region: CASSPDRTSGANVLTF.

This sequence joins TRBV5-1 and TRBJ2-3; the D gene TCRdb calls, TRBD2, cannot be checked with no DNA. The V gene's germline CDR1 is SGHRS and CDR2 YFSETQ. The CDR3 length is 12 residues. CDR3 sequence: CASSHLADTQYF.

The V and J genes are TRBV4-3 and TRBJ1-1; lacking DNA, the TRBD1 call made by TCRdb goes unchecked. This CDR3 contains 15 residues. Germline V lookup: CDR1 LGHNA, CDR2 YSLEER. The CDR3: CASSHSGTGNGEAFF.

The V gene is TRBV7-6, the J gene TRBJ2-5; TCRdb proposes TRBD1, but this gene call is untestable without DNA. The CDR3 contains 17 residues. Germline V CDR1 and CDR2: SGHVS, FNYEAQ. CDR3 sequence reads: CASSSIIAGSPGETQYF. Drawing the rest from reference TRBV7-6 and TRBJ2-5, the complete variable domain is GAGVSQSPRYKVTKRGQDVALRCDPISGHVSLYWYRQALGQGPEFLTYFNYEAQQDKSGLPNDRFSAERPEGSISTLTIQRTEQRDSAMYRCASSSIIAGSPGETQYFGPGTRLLVL.

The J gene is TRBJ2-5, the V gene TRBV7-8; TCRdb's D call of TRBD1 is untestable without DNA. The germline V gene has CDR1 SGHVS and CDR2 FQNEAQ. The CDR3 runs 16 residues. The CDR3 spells CASSLAGANGEETQYF.

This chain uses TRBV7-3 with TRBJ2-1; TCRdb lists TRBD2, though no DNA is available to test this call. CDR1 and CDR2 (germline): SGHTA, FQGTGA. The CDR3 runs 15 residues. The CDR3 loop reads CASSLAGGNDNEQFF.

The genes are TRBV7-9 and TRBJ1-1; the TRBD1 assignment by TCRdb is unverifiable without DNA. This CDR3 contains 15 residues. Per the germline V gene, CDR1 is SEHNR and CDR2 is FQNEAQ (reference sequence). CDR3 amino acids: CASSLSGTGNTEAFF.

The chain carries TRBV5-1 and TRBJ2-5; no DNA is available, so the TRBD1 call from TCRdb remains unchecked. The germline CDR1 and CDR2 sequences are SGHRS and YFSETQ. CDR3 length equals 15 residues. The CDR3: CASSWGQASGETQYF. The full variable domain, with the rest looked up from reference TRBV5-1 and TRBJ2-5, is KAGVTQTPRYLIKTRGQQVTLSCSPISGHRSVSWYQQTPGQGLQFLFEYFSETQRNKGNFPGRFSGRQFSNSRSEMNVSTLELGDSALYLCASSWGQASGETQYFGPGTRLLVL.

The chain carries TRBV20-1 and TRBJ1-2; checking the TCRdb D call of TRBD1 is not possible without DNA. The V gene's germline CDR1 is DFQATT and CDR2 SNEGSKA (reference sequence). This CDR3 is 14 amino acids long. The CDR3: CSARDADRAYGYTF.

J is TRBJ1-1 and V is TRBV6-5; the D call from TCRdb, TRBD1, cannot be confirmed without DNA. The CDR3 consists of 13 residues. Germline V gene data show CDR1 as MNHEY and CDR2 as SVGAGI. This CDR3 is CASSYSLQGWAFF.

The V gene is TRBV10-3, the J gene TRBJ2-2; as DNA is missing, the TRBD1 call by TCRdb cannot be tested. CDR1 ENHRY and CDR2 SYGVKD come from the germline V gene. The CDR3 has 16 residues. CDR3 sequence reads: CAISESRGMDTGELFF.

The CDR3 loop is CASSEGQGGVSGELFF. The chain has TRBV5-1 and TRBJ2-2; as DNA is missing, the TRBD1 call by TCRdb cannot be tested. Germline CDR1 is SGHRS and CDR2 is YFSETQ. This CDR3 comprises 16 residues.

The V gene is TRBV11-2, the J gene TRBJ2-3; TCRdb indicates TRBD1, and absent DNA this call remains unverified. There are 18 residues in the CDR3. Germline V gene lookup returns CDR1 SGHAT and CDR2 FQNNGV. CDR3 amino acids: CASSLGGPGRGNTDTQYF. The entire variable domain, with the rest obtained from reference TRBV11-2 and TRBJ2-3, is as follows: EAGVAQSPRYKIIEKRQSVAFWCNPISGHATLYWYQQILGQGPKLLIQFQNNGVVDDSQLPKDRFSAERLKGVDSTLKIQPAKLEDSAVYLCASSLGGPGRGNTDTQYFGPGTRLTVL.

The CDR3: CASTAPVGVQANYGYTF. The chain couples TRBV28 to TRBJ1-2; absent DNA, TCRdb's TRBD1 call cannot be checked. Germline CDR1 is MDHEN and CDR2 is SYDVKM. The CDR3 runs 17 residues.

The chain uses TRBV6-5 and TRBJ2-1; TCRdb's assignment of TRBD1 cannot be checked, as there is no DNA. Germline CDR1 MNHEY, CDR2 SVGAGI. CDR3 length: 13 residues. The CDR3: CASKLGQVYEQFF.

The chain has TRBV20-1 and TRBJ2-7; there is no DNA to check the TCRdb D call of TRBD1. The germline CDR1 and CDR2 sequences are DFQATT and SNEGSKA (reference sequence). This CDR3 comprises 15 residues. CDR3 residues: CSARDPQTPSYEQYF.

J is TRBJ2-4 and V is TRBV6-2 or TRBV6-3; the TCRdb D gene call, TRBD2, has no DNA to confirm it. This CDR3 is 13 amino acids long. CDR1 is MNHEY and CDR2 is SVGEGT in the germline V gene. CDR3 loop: CASSRASANIQYF.

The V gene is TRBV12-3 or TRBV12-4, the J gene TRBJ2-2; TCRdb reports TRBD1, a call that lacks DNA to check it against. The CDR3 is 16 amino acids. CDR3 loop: CASSPKPALNTGELFF.

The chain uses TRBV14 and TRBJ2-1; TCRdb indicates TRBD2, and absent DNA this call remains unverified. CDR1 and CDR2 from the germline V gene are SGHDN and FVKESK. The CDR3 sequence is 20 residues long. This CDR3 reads CASSQGWPSGRTLSYNEQFF. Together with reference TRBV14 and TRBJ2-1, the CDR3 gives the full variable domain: EAGVTQFPSHSVIEKGQTVTLRCDPISGHDNLYWYRRVMGKEIKFLLHFVKESKQDESGMPNNRFLAERTGGTYSTLKVQPAELEDSGVYFCASSQGWPSGRTLSYNEQFFGPGTRLTVL.

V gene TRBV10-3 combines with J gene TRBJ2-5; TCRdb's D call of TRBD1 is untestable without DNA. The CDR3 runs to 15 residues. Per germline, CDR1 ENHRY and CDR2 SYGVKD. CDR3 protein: CAISGGQAAVETQYF.

The CDR3 reads CASSRQPFSGYTF. This rearrangement joins TRBV12-3 or TRBV12-4 to TRBJ1-2; TCRdb proposes TRBD1, but this gene call is untestable without DNA. This CDR3 region has 13 residues.

CDR3 residues: CASSNGPGLALWGREQFF. This chain connects TRBV21-1 to TRBJ2-1; the D gene TCRdb calls, TRBD2, cannot be checked with no DNA. TRBV21-1 represents a pseudogene. The CDR3 extends over 18 amino acids.